This TCR beta chain was observed in a study of beta chain features in type 1 diabetes listed by TCRdb under 2018. For the study in its entirety: Mean age, gender distribution, total cell number and subset yield did not differ between patients and healthy donors. A total of about 110,000,000 sorted cells were examined across all samples, and a strong correlation was observed between cell number per subset and RNA yield. Naive and central memory subsets were obtained from all 30 or so donors, but regulatory and stem cell-like memory subsets were isolated from only 8 patients and roughly eight healthy donors. In the study, TCRB repertoires of sorted circulating CD4+ T cell subsets from recently diagnosed type 1 diabetes patients were compared with those of matched healthy donors.

From each donor, a single peripheral blood sample of 95 to 150 mL on average was drawn into heparinised tubes. A BD FACSAria II was used to sort naive, central memory, regulatory and stem cell-like memory CD4+ T cells with a panel that included CD45RO, CCR7, CD25, CD127, CD95 and CD27. Purity was above 98% for every sorted population. PBMCs were isolated right away by Lymphoprep density gradient centrifugation and were stained directly, without culture. Samples were stained and sorted in pairs, with one healthy donor and one patient per experiment, so that batch effects were minimized. A remark on this clone: Its specific antigen is unknown. The record has no base qualities; no much larger clone is one base away.

All of the isolated RNA was reverse transcribed with the High Capacity cDNA Reverse Transcription Kit, so expressed TCRB transcripts were sequenced. Deep immunoSEQ sequencing was applied to naive, central memory and regulatory T cell samples, giving an average of around 4 million total reads per sample. Sorted cells were lysed in RLT buffer, and RNA was extracted using DNase-treated RNeasy Micro or Mini kits according to cell number. To prevent cross-contamination, every cell subset was processed on its own, while patient and healthy donor samples were processed together. Using the immunoSEQ multiplex PCR, TCRB sequences were amplified from cDNA into 87-bp fragments spanning the CDR3 region. Sequencing of the amplicons was performed on the Illumina HiSeq platform. As for the original processing: PCR bias was computationally corrected using synthetic template baselines, reads within Hamming distance 2 were collapsed, and singletons that could not be merged were discarded. Reads were aligned against IMGT to assign V, D and J genes, CDR3 length and insertions or deletions at six rearrangement sites. Within each subset, clonotype counts were normalized to sorted cell number, after which true diversity and Gini coefficients were computed with the tcR R package. The overlap coefficient, calculated on TCRB nucleotide sequences, was used to measure repertoire sharing. Imported from immuneACCESS, the table was reduced by TCRdb to in-frame sequences with V and J called. These copies leave out some clones; in studies compared against another copy, an unresolved V gene accounts for under half, and the cause of the remainder is not known. V, J and clone size are those of that table, while D and trimming were read from the DNA. The sample includes roughly 150,000 clones, with approximately 9% observed a single time. The ten largest account for about 0.5% of the sample.

For CDR1 and CDR2, the germline V gene lists SGHAT and FQNNGV. The germline V end is reduced by 3 bases and the J end by 7 bases; junction bases left unmatched: 4. The CDR3 runs 14 amino acids, cysteine and phenylalanine included. Only the CDR3 DNA stays, 42 bases, in frame from base 1. Beyond this particular receptor, the publication reports: Because cDNA rather than genomic DNA was sequenced, highly expressing activated cells could have been over-represented, although no difference in activation and CD3 levels was found between groups. In all four CD4+ subsets, TCRB CDR3 length was moderately but significantly shorter in type 1 diabetes patients. At VDJ recombination sites, patients with type 1 diabetes made fewer insertions and deleted more nucleotides, a pattern implying thymic rearrangement abnormalities. Because small numbers of individuals were included in the HLA sub-analyses, any influence of HLA type on TCRB rearrangement was left unresolved. Naive, central memory and regulatory TCRB repertoires appeared to be more similar among patients than among healthy donors. PCR might favor shorter templates, but patient and control samples were amplified and corrected together, so any skew would affect both groups equally.

This TCR derives from a young woman with type 1 diabetes. The sequenced sample was central memory CD4+ T cells from blood. This chain joins TRBV11-2 to TRBJ2-2, with 8 bases matching TRBD1. The DNA sequence follows: TGTGCCAGCAGCTTTGGACAGGGTATCGGGGAGCTGTTTTTT. It encodes CASSFGQGIGELFF.